Listed below are T cell receptor beta chains from one sample, sequenced in a study of shared clonotypes between healthy human individuals. Using immunoSEQ multiplex PCR, the repertoire was profiled, and TCRdb retains in-frame clones only, with some absent. Among hundreds of thousands of clones listed, around 74% were seen once. Sequencing input: memory CD4+ T cells sorted from blood. The receptors were gathered from a woman aged 25 to 45 in good health. Both conserved end residues are part of each CDR3. A D gene is named only where the DNA matches it firmly. Clone size is shown for a subset of rows, as once, few, many or a class of expanded clone.

>15|-|TRBJ2-1|-|TRBV29-1
TGCAGCGTTGAAAGGGGGGACAGACAGTACAATGAGCAGTTCTTC
CSVERGDRQYNEQFF
>16|-|TRBJ2-2|once|TRBV28
TGTGCAGCACAGGTGGCGGCTCTTGGGAACACCGGGGAGCTGTTTTTT
CAAQVAALGNTGELFF
>16|TRBD2|TRBJ2-7|-|TRBV19
TGTGCCAGTAGTGGGGGATTCGTATCGGGAGGGCAAGAGCAGTACTTC
CASSGGFVSGGQEQYF
>12|-|TRBJ2-7|-|TRBV7-2
TGTGCCAGCAGCTCCTACCAAGGCGAGCAGTACTTC
CASSSYQGEQYF
>15|-|TRBJ2-2|-|TRBV11-1
TGTGCCAGCAGCTTAGAGCGGAGGGTCACCGGGGAGCTGTTTTTT
CASSLERRVTGELFF
>13|-|TRBJ1-5|few|TRBV6-5
TGTGCCAGCAGGGCGGTCGGCAATCAGCCCCAGCATTTT
CASRAVGNQPQHF
>15|TRBD2|TRBJ2-7|-|TRBV7-2
TGTGCCAGCAGCTTTCGGAGACTAGCGGCATTCGAGCAGTACTTC
CASSFRRLAAFEQYF
>16|-|TRBJ1-2|-|TRBV5-6
TGTGCCAGCAGCTTGCAAGGAGGGGGGATTAACTATGGCTACACCTTC
CASSLQGGGINYGYTF
>16|TRBD2|TRBJ2-7|-|TRBV10-2
TGCGCCAGCAGTAAATACGGGACTAGCGGGAATTACGAGCAGTACTTC
CASSKYGTSGNYEQYF
>15|TRBD2|TRBJ2-1|-|TRBV6-5
TGTGCCAGCAGCTCCGGGACTAGTATGTACAATGAGCAGTTCTTC
CASSSGTSMYNEQFF
>14|TRBD2|TRBJ2-5|-|TRBV19
TGTGCCAGTAGTATCACGGGGGGTCAAGAGACCCAGTACTTC
CASSITGGQETQYF
>14|-|TRBJ1-1|-|TRBV4-1
TGCGCCAGCAGCACCCCCGGGAGGAACACTGAAGCTTTCTTT
CASSTPGRNTEAFF
>18|-|TRBJ1-2|-|TRBV4-2
TGTGCCAGCAGCCAAGATGTCGTCAGGGGACCCGAAGACTATGGCTACACCTTC
CASSQDVVRGPEDYGYTF
>15|-|TRBJ1-1|-|TRBV10-3
TGTGCCATCAGTGAGTCGGCTGGGGTGAACACTGAAGCTTTCTTT
CAISESAGVNTEAFF
>11|-|TRBJ2-4|few|TRBV19
TGTGCCAGTAGTATCGAAGACATTCAGTACTTC
CASSIEDIQYF
>17|-|TRBJ2-7|few|TRBV19
TGTGCCAGTAGTATTTGGAGTAGCGGGGACAGCTCCTACGAGCAGTACTTC
CASSIWSSGDSSYEQYF
>16|TRBD2|TRBJ2-1|-|TRBV27
TGTGCCAGCAGTTCAGGGACTAGCGGGAGGAGGGATGAGCAGTTCTTC
CASSSGTSGRRDEQFF
>18|-|TRBJ2-1|-|TRBV2
TGTGCCAGCAGTGTAAGCTCCCGGCCTGGGGGCTCCTACAATGAGCAGTTCTTC
CASSVSSRPGGSYNEQFF
>15|TRBD1|TRBJ2-7|once|TRBV7-7
TGTGCCACCGGGCCAAGGACAGGGGGCTCGTGGGAGCAGTACTTC
CATGPRTGGSWEQYF
>14|-|TRBJ2-1|-|TRBV6-1
TGTGCCAGCTCTTCCGACTTGTCCTACAATGAGCAGTTCTTC
CASSSDLSYNEQFF
>13|TRBD1|TRBJ1-2|few|TRBV28
TGTGCCAGCAGACCCAGGGGGCCCTATGGCTACACCTTC
CASRPRGPYGYTF
>13|-|TRBJ1-3|-|TRBV19
TGTGCCAGTAGCAAGGACAGCCAGAGCACCATATATTTT
CASSKDSQSTIYF
>12|-|TRBJ1-2|-|TRBV28
TGTACCAGCAGTTCTGGAACGTATGGCTACACCTTC
CTSSSGTYGYTF
>15|-|TRBJ2-1|-|TRBV5-1
TGCGCCAGCAGCTTTGAGCGGATCACCTACAATGAGCAGTTCTTC
CASSFERITYNEQFF
>18|TRBD2|TRBJ2-1|-|TRBV7-8
TGTGCCAGCAGCTTAGTGACGGGACTAGCGGGAGGATACAATGAGCAGTTCTTC
CASSLVTGLAGGYNEQFF
>12|-|TRBJ2-1|-|TRBV18
TGTGCCAGCTCACCACCGAGCGGCGCGGGGTTCTTC
CASSPPSGAGFF
>16|-|TRBJ2-1|-|TRBV6-5
TGTGCCAGCAGTTACCGGCCCCCCAGGGACTACAATGAGCAGTTCTTC
CASSYRPPRDYNEQFF
>15|TRBD2|TRBJ2-5|few|TRBV6-1
TGTGGCACGGCCGGACTAGCGGGAGAACAAGAGACCCAGTACTTC
CGTAGLAGEQETQYF
>13|TRBD1|TRBJ1-2|-|TRBV2
TGTGCCAGCAGCGACAGGGGAGATTTTGGCTACACCTTC
CASSDRGDFGYTF
>16|-|TRBJ2-4|-|TRBV14
TGTGCCAGCAGTTCGAACAGGCCTCCGGCCAAAAACATTCAGTACTTC
CASSSNRPPAKNIQYF
>14|-|TRBJ2-7|-|TRBV6-6
TGTGCCAGCAGGCTGGACAGTTCCCTCTACGAGCAGTACTTC
CASRLDSSLYEQYF
>13|-|TRBJ1-2|-|TRBV28
TGTGCCAGCAGTTTATCCGGAAACTATGGCTACACCTTC
CASSLSGNYGYTF
>13|-|TRBJ1-1|-|TRBV6-1
TGTGCCAGCAGTGAATTAGGGGGGACTGAAGCTTTCTTT
CASSELGGTEAFF
>14|-|TRBJ2-2|-|TRBV7-9
TGTGCCAGCAGCTTTGGGGGTTCGGCCGGGGAGCTGTTTTTT
CASSFGGSAGELFF
>15|TRBD1|TRBJ2-7|-|TRBV6-5
TGTGCCAGCAGCTATGACAGGGCGAACTCCTACGAGCAGTACTTC
CASSYDRANSYEQYF
>14|-|TRBJ1-5|-|TRBV6-6
TGTGCCAGCAGTGATCCAGGGTCCAATCAGCCCCAGCATTTT
CASSDPGSNQPQHF
>10|-|TRBJ1-4|few|TRBV29-1
TGCAGCGCGGGGGAGGAAAAACTGTTTTTT
CSAGEEKLFF
>18|-|TRBJ1-6|-|TRBV27
TGTGCCAGCAGTTTTTCCTCCTCGATAGACAGGTTAAATTCACCCCTCCACTTT
CASSFSSSIDRLNSPLHF
>16|TRBD1|TRBJ2-4|-|TRBV28
TGTGCCAGCAGTTTAAAAAAGGACAGGGGTAGGAACATTCAGTACTTC
CASSLKKDRGRNIQYF
>15|-|TRBJ2-3|-|TRBV6-5
TGTGCCAGCAGTTCCACAGGGAGGAGCACAGATACGCAGTATTTT
CASSSTGRSTDTQYF
>17|TRBD2|TRBJ2-2|once|TRBV27
TGTGCCAGCAGTTCCCCCCTACTAGCGGGAGTCGCCGGGGAGCTGTTTTTT
CASSSPLLAGVAGELFF
>13|-|TRBJ2-7|once|TRBV5-1
TGCGCCAGCAGCTCGATACCAGACTACGAGCAGTACTTC
CASSSIPDYEQYF
>14|TRBD1|TRBJ2-5|-|TRBV4-1
TGCGCCAGCAGCCAGACAGGGATCCGAGAGACCCAGTACTTC
CASSQTGIRETQYF